These T cell receptor beta chains were read from a single sample in a study of cytomegalovirus exposure and HLA in healthy donors. TCRdb keeps only in-frame clones here, not all; method: immunoSEQ multiplex PCR. The sample's table shows approximately 76,000 clones. The specimen was PBMCs. These receptors all come from a man aged 18 to 29 in good health and CMV-seropositive. Each CDR3 is given with its conserved first and last residue. D genes are given only for firm matches.

v_call: TRBV7-9
cdr3_length: 16
j_call: TRBJ2-7
d_call: TRBD2
cdr3_nt: TGTGCCAGCAGCCCACCCTCGGGGGGACCCTCCTACGAGCAGTACTTC
cdr3_aa: CASSPPSGGPSYEQYF

v_call: TRBV7-9
cdr3_length: 15
j_call: TRBJ2-3
d_call: -
cdr3_nt: TGTGCCAGCAGCTTAGTATTAGCGGCCACAGATACGCAGTATTTT
cdr3_aa: CASSLVLAATDTQYF

v_call: TRBV18
cdr3_length: 13
j_call: TRBJ1-4
d_call: -
cdr3_nt: TGTGCCAGCTCACCCAGGGTTGATGAAAAACTGTTTTTT
cdr3_aa: CASSPRVDEKLFF

v_call: TRBV2
cdr3_length: 13
j_call: TRBJ1-2
d_call: -
cdr3_nt: TGTGCCAGCAGTATAAGGACAGTTAATGGCTACACCTTC
cdr3_aa: CASSIRTVNGYTF

v_call: TRBV2
cdr3_length: 17
j_call: TRBJ2-4
d_call: TRBD2
cdr3_nt: TGTGCCAGCAGGGCAAGACTAGCGGGAGAGGCCCCGAACATTCAGTACTTC
cdr3_aa: CASRARLAGEAPNIQYF

v_call: TRBV11-3
cdr3_length: 13
j_call: TRBJ2-2
d_call: -
cdr3_nt: TGTGCCAGCAGCTTCGACATGACCGGGGAGCTGTTTTTT
cdr3_aa: CASSFDMTGELFF

v_call: TRBV2
cdr3_length: 14
j_call: TRBJ2-5
d_call: -
cdr3_nt: TGTGCCTTCCGGGACACGCTGAAGAACGAGGAGCAGTACTTC
cdr3_aa: CAFRDTLKNEEQYF

v_call: TRBV27
cdr3_length: 11
j_call: TRBJ1-1
d_call: TRBD1
cdr3_nt: TGTGCCAGCCTGACAGGGGTGGAAGCTTTCTTT
cdr3_aa: CASLTGVEAFF

v_call: TRBV7-2
cdr3_length: 14
j_call: TRBJ2-1
d_call: -
cdr3_nt: TGTGCCAGCAGCTTAGAGGCAGGGTACAATGAGCAGTTCTTC
cdr3_aa: CASSLEAGYNEQFF

v_call: TRBV7-3
cdr3_length: 13
j_call: TRBJ1-4
d_call: -
cdr3_nt: TGTGCCAGCAGCCTAGGGGTGAATGAAAAACTGTTTTTT
cdr3_aa: CASSLGVNEKLFF

v_call: TRBV28
cdr3_length: 17
j_call: TRBJ1-5
d_call: TRBD1
cdr3_nt: TGTGCCAGCAGCCTCTATATAGGACAGGGGGCAGTTCAGCCCCAGCATTTT
cdr3_aa: CASSLYIGQGAVQPQHF

v_call: TRBV18
cdr3_length: 16
j_call: TRBJ2-1
d_call: TRBD2
cdr3_nt: TGTGCCAGCTCTTCGGGACTAGCGGGGGGGAACAATGAGCAGTTCTTC
cdr3_aa: CASSSGLAGGNNEQFF

v_call: TRBV6-5
cdr3_length: 15
j_call: TRBJ1-4
d_call: TRBD1
cdr3_nt: TGTGCCAGCAGCCCCGGACAGGGCCCTAATGAAAAACTGTTTTTT
cdr3_aa: CASSPGQGPNEKLFF

v_call: TRBV19
cdr3_length: 15
j_call: TRBJ1-3
d_call: -
cdr3_nt: TGTGCCTCCAAGCCGACTCCGGACTCCGGAAACACCATATATTTT
cdr3_aa: CASKPTPDSGNTIYF

v_call: TRBV7-2
cdr3_length: 15
j_call: TRBJ2-1
d_call: TRBD2
cdr3_nt: TGTGCCAGCAGCACAGGACTAGCGGGTTACAATGAGCAGTTCTTC
cdr3_aa: CASSTGLAGYNEQFF

v_call: TRBV18
cdr3_length: 13
j_call: TRBJ2-7
d_call: -
cdr3_nt: TGTGCCAGCTCACCACGGGAGACCTACGAGCAGTACTTC
cdr3_aa: CASSPRETYEQYF

v_call: TRBV11-3
cdr3_length: 18
j_call: TRBJ1-1
d_call: TRBD1
cdr3_nt: TGTGCCAGCAGCTTAGCGCCCAGGGCAGGGGGTATGAACACTGAAGCTTTCTTT
cdr3_aa: CASSLAPRAGGMNTEAFF

v_call: TRBV7-9
cdr3_length: 14
j_call: TRBJ1-6
d_call: TRBD1
cdr3_nt: TGTGCCAGCACCATGGGACAGGGAAATTCACCCCTCCACTTT
cdr3_aa: CASTMGQGNSPLHF

v_call: TRBV9
cdr3_length: 14
j_call: TRBJ2-3
d_call: -
cdr3_nt: TGTGCCAGCAGCGTAATACAGTTTGCAGATACGCAGTATTTT
cdr3_aa: CASSVIQFADTQYF

v_call: TRBV2
cdr3_length: 13
j_call: TRBJ2-6
d_call: -
cdr3_nt: TGTGCCAGCAGCCTCGTTGGGGCCAACGTCCTGACTTTC
cdr3_aa: CASSLVGANVLTF

v_call: TRBV5-1
cdr3_length: 15
j_call: TRBJ2-3
d_call: TRBD2
cdr3_nt: TGCGCCAGCAGTTTCGGCGGGGGTTCGACAGATACGCAGTATTTT
cdr3_aa: CASSFGGGSTDTQYF

v_call: TRBV19
cdr3_length: 13
j_call: TRBJ2-5
d_call: TRBD2
cdr3_nt: TGTGCCAGTAGTATGGAAAGGGAGGGGACCCAGTACTTC
cdr3_aa: CASSMEREGTQYF

v_call: TRBV7-9
cdr3_length: 19
j_call: TRBJ2-7
d_call: -
cdr3_nt: TGTGCCAGCAGCACCATCCTCCGGGACATAGAGTCGAGCTCCTACGAGCAGTACTTC
cdr3_aa: CASSTILRDIESSSYEQYF

v_call: TRBV19
cdr3_length: 18
j_call: TRBJ2-3
d_call: TRBD2
cdr3_nt: TGTGCCAGTAGTATAGATGTGCTAGCGGGGGGCCACACAGATACGCAGTATTTT
cdr3_aa: CASSIDVLAGGHTDTQYF

v_call: TRBV7-9
cdr3_length: 15
j_call: TRBJ2-7
d_call: -
cdr3_nt: TGTGCCAGCAGCCCCAACAGGGTATCCGCCTACGAGCAGTACTTC
cdr3_aa: CASSPNRVSAYEQYF

v_call: TRBV7-9
cdr3_length: 15
j_call: TRBJ1-4
d_call: -
cdr3_nt: TGTGCCAGCAGCTCCCCGCGAGGGACTGGAGAAAAACTGTTTTTT
cdr3_aa: CASSSPRGTGEKLFF

v_call: TRBV5-1
cdr3_length: 15
j_call: TRBJ2-7
d_call: TRBD1
cdr3_nt: TGCGCCACCAAGAAGACCGGGACAGGGGTCCACGAGCAGTACTTC
cdr3_aa: CATKKTGTGVHEQYF

v_call: TRBV11-1
cdr3_length: 15
j_call: TRBJ1-1
d_call: -
cdr3_nt: TGTGCCAGCAGCTCTGTCACAGGGTTCGGCACTGAAGCTTTCTTT
cdr3_aa: CASSSVTGFGTEAFF

v_call: TRBV9
cdr3_length: 16
j_call: TRBJ2-3
d_call: TRBD2
cdr3_nt: TGTGCCAGCAGCCCTCGACTAGCAGGAAGCACAGATACGCAGTATTTT
cdr3_aa: CASSPRLAGSTDTQYF

v_call: TRBV19
cdr3_length: 16
j_call: TRBJ1-5
d_call: -
cdr3_nt: TGTGCCAGTAGTATGGGAACCCGGGGGGCTCGGCGGCCCCAGCATTTT
cdr3_aa: CASSMGTRGARRPQHF

v_call: TRBV7-6
cdr3_length: 14
j_call: TRBJ2-5
d_call: TRBD1
cdr3_nt: TGTGCCAGCAGCTACCTGGGACAGACGGAGACCCAGTACTTC
cdr3_aa: CASSYLGQTETQYF

v_call: TRBV6-1
cdr3_length: 15
j_call: TRBJ1-5
d_call: TRBD1
cdr3_nt: TGTGCCAGCCGGACAGGGGCCGAGGGCAATCAGCCCCAGCATTTT
cdr3_aa: CASRTGAEGNQPQHF

v_call: TRBV4-1
cdr3_length: 13
j_call: TRBJ2-2
d_call: -
cdr3_nt: TGCGCCAGCAGCCCTCCCAGGGCCGGGGAGCTGTTTTTT
cdr3_aa: CASSPPRAGELFF

v_call: TRBV7-2
cdr3_length: 15
j_call: TRBJ1-2
d_call: TRBD1
cdr3_nt: TGTGCCAGCAGACTACCGACACAGGGGGTCCATGGCTACACCTTC
cdr3_aa: CASRLPTQGVHGYTF

v_call: TRBV29-1
cdr3_length: 10
j_call: TRBJ2-1
d_call: -
cdr3_nt: TGCAGCGTTGGGGACAACGAGCAGTTCTTC
cdr3_aa: CSVGDNEQFF

v_call: TRBV5-3
cdr3_length: 14
j_call: TRBJ2-1
d_call: TRBD1
cdr3_nt: TGTGCCAGAAGCAATGGTCCTCAGGGGGATGAGCAGTTCTTC
cdr3_aa: CARSNGPQGDEQFF

v_call: TRBV10-3
cdr3_length: 14
j_call: TRBJ1-5
d_call: -
cdr3_nt: TGTGCCATCAGTGAACGACAGGACGGTCAGCCCCAGCATTTT
cdr3_aa: CAISERQDGQPQHF

v_call: TRBV18
cdr3_length: 14
j_call: TRBJ2-5
d_call: -
cdr3_nt: TGTGCCAGCTCACCACCGTCAGGGCAAGAGACCCAGTACTTC
cdr3_aa: CASSPPSGQETQYF

v_call: TRBV9
cdr3_length: 14
j_call: TRBJ2-2
d_call: -
cdr3_nt: TGTGCCAGCAGCGTAGTAGGAGGGGCCGGGGAGCTGTTTTTT
cdr3_aa: CASSVVGGAGELFF

v_call: TRBV6-1
cdr3_length: 16
j_call: TRBJ1-5
d_call: -
cdr3_nt: TGTGCCAGCAGTGAAGGTTGGGCAGGGTACAATCAGCCCCAGCATTTT
cdr3_aa: CASSEGWAGYNQPQHF

v_call: TRBV19
cdr3_length: 17
j_call: TRBJ1-2
d_call: TRBD1
cdr3_nt: TGTGCCAGTAGTAGTCCGGGACAGGGGGCGCCTAACTATGGCTACACCTTC
cdr3_aa: CASSSPGQGAPNYGYTF

v_call: TRBV7-2
cdr3_length: 16
j_call: TRBJ2-1
d_call: TRBD1
cdr3_nt: TGTGCCAGCAGCCCTCGTCCCGGGACAGGGGGCGGTGAGCAGTTCTTC
cdr3_aa: CASSPRPGTGGGEQFF